Following are 15 T cell receptor beta chains from one sample sequenced in a study of shared clonotypes between healthy human individuals. This table comes from immunoSEQ multiplex PCR, and its TCRdb copy is limited to in-frame clones, with some not included. This sample carries approximately 2,000,000 clones, just under 95% of them seen once, and the ten largest clones take roughly 1.7%. Terminally differentiated effector memory CD45RA+ cells were left out of the naive CD8 fraction, which was CD45RO-negative and positively selected for CCR7. The sequenced sample was naive CD8+ T cells from PBMCs. These receptors were collected from a man aged 18 to 29 in good health. Some clones in this sample may be carry-over from other donors' samples.

The chain couples TRBV27 to TRBJ2-1, with no clear D. CDR1 is MNHEY and CDR2 is SMNVEV in the germline V gene (reference sequence). The CDR3 totals 13 residues. The germline V and J ends were trimmed by 2 bases and 9 bases, with 11 bases remaining between them. Here the CDR3 reads CASSLLGEVEQFF. The CDR3 DNA sequence: TGTGCCAGCAGTTTACTGGGTGAGGTTGAGCAGTTCTTC.

The chain is built from TRBV5-8 and TRBJ2-7, with D possibly matching TRBD2 (7 bases). The CDR3 runs to 14 residues. Germline CDR1 is SGHTS and CDR2 is YDEGEE. Deletions cut 3 bases from V and 5 bases from J, with 15 bases between. This CDR3 reads CASSWGAGDHEQYF. CDR3 sequence (DNA): TGTGCCAGCAGCTGGGGGGCGGGAGACCACGAGCAGTACTTC.

This clone was seen once. The chain couples TRBV7-6 to TRBJ2-1, with TRBD2 identical over 11 bases. J gave up 2 bases and V 5 bases, and 5 bases lay outside the gene matches. The V gene's germline CDR1 is SGHVS and CDR2 FNYEAQ. The CDR3 runs to 16 residues. The CDR3 loop is CASSGGTSGPYNEQFF. The CDR3 bases are TGTGCCAGCAGCGGAGGGACTAGCGGCCCCTACAATGAGCAGTTCTTC.

The chain links TRBV6-5 to TRBJ1-4, with TRBD1 as a possible D gene (6 bases). V was trimmed by 3 bases and J by 4 bases, leaving 12 bases between them. This CDR3 comprises 15 residues. CDR1 is MNHEY and CDR2 is SVGAGI in the germline V gene. CDR3 sequence (DNA): TGTGCCAGCAGTTATGCAGGGGTTGGTAATGAAAAACTGTTTTTT. It is translated as CASSYAGVGNEKLFF.

The rearrangement joins TRBV4-2 to TRBJ2-2, with 12 bases that match TRBD2. The CDR3 runs 16 residues. J was trimmed by 4 bases and V by 6 bases; bases with no gene match: 6. CDR1 LGHNA and CDR2 YNFKEQ come from the germline V gene. As DNA, the CDR3 is TGTGCCAGCAGTTGGACTAGCGGGACCATCACCGGGGAGCTGTTTTTT. This codes for CASSWTSGTITGELFF.

Turning to this clone: Other DNA sequences in this sample translate to the same CDR3. The V and J genes are TRBV2 and TRBJ2-1; 7 bases are a match to TRBD2. Germline values: CDR1 SNHLY, CDR2 FYNNEI. V dropped 3 bases and J dropped 2; count of bases not matched to a gene: 1. The CDR3 consists of 14 residues. The CDR3 loop is CASSDGGAYNEQFF. The CDR3 DNA reads TGTGCCAGCAGTGATGGGGGGGCCTACAATGAGCAGTTCTTC.

The chain combines TRBV9 with TRBJ2-7, with TRBD2 matching 8 bases. The CDR3 extends over 14 amino acids. Germline assignment: CDR1 SGDLS and CDR2 YYNGEE. The junction had 6 bases not matched to a gene; V was cut back by 1 base and J by 6 bases. In DNA form, the CDR3 reads TGTGCCAGCAGCGTAAGCGGGAGTAAGGGCGAGCAGTACTTC. Protein: CASSVSGSKGEQYF. Based on the CDR3 plus reference TRBV9 and TRBJ2-7, the full variable domain is DSGVTQTPKHLITATGQRVTLRCSPRSGDLSVYWYQQSLDQGLQFLIQYYNGEERAKGNILERFSAQQFPDLHSELNLSSLELGDSALYFCASSVSGSKGEQYFGPGTRLTVT.

This clone was counted between two and nine times. The CDR3 region has the DNA TGTGCCAGCAGCAAAAGGTGCCCCTTTCGGCGCCAGCATTTT. This codes for CASSKRCPFRRQHF. V and J are TRBV21-1 and TRBJ1-5. TRBV21-1 is a pseudogene locus. The CDR3 has 14 amino acids.

V usage is TRBV5-8 and J usage is TRBJ2-7; weak D call: TRBD2 (6 bases). The CDR3 extends over 14 amino acids. Per the germline V gene, CDR1 is SGHTS and CDR2 is YDEGEE. V was clipped by 2 bases and J by 2 bases, with 11 bases between them. The CDR3 loop is CASSFGGVPYEQYF. In nucleotides, the CDR3 is TGTGCCAGCAGCTTTGGCGGGGTCCCCTACGAGCAGTACTTC.

This clone appeared a single time. The V and J genes are TRBV4-1 and TRBJ2-1; D possibly uses TRBD1 or TRBD2 (5 bases each). Germline V gene data show CDR1 as MGHRA and CDR2 as YSYEKL. This CDR3 has 15 amino acids. Deletions cut 3 bases from V and 0 bases from J, with 9 bases between. For the CDR3, the DNA is TGCGCCAGCAGCCAGGGGGTGAGCTCCTACAATGAGCAGTTCTTC. Protein: CASSQGVSSYNEQFF.

The genes are TRBV19 and TRBJ2-2; the D is unclear. CDR1 LNHDA and CDR2 SQIVND come from the germline V gene (reference sequence). The CDR3 totals 13 residues. Trimming took 3 bases from V and 7 from J, leaving 9 bases between them. This chain's CDR3 is CASSIRTVGELFF. CDR3 DNA: TGTGCCAGTAGTATCCGGACGGTCGGGGAGCTGTTTTTT.

This chain connects TRBV28 to TRBJ1-1; D gene unclear. CDR1 is MDHEN, CDR2 SYDVKM, per germline. Trimming took off 3 bases at V and 4 bases at J, with 12 bases between the two ends. The CDR3 totals 14 residues. CDR3 protein: CASSLAHGVTEAFF. The DNA of the CDR3 is TGTGCCAGCAGTTTGGCCCACGGGGTCACTGAAGCTTTCTTT.

The chain joins TRBV27 to TRBJ1-1; unclear D gene. V gave up 1 base and J gave up 7 bases, with 13 bases separating them. Germline CDR1 and CDR2: MNHEY and SMNVEV (reference sequence). The CDR3 consists of 14 residues. CDR3 in amino acids: CASSLLGNSLEAFF. Here the CDR3 DNA reads TGTGCCAGCAGTTTATTGGGAAACAGCCTTGAAGCTTTCTTT.

The rearrangement joins TRBV27 to TRBJ1-5; unclear D gene. Trimming left V 3 bases short and J 3 bases short, with 9 bases between. The CDR3 totals 14 residues. Germline lookup yields CDR1 MNHEY and CDR2 SMNVEV (reference sequence). CDR3 sequence reads: CASSFRADNQPQHF. For the CDR3, the DNA is TGTGCCAGCAGTTTCCGGGCGGACAATCAGCCCCAGCATTTT.

This sequence joins TRBV6-1 and TRBJ1-2, with TRBD1 matching 7 bases. Germline assignment: CDR1 MNHNS and CDR2 SASEGT. V gave up 4 bases and J gave up 4 bases; unmatched junction bases: 9. The CDR3 is made up of 15 amino acids. The CDR3 spells CASSAVGRGTYGYTF. CDR3 bases: TGTGCCAGCAGTGCTGTGGGCAGGGGGACCTATGGCTACACCTTC.